A single sample gave rise to the 23 T cell receptor beta chains below, sequenced in a study of T cell responses to AZD1222 COVID-19 vaccine (TCRdb year 2021). Libraries were prepared through the immunoSEQ multiplex PCR assay. The immuneACCESS repertoire file appears here via TCRdb, limited to in-frame rearrangements. These files lack a portion of the clones; in checked studies, under half of the deficit traces to unresolved V genes, and the cause of the others is not known. The sample yields 120,000 or so clones; 75% to 90% were counted once. The ten top clones hold about 5.4% of the sample. In the paper's terms, the time point label means: baseline before first vaccination. Source: peripheral blood, taken on day 0 of AZD1222 vaccination. These receptors were collected from an adult in good health.

The chain uses TRBV10-1 and TRBJ2-1; D not resolved. This CDR3 contains 13 residues. V was shortened by 3 bases and J by 5 bases, with 8 bases between the two germline ends. Germline V gene data show CDR1 as WNHNN and CDR2 as SYGVQD (reference sequence). The CDR3 region has the DNA TGCGCCAGCAGTGACAGAATTAACAATGAGCAGTTCTTC. It translates to CASSDRINNEQFF.

The CDR3: CASSIGLAVYNEQFF. CDR3 sequence (DNA): TGTGCCAGTAGTATTGGACTAGCGGTCTACAATGAGCAGTTCTTC. The J gene is TRBJ2-1, the V gene TRBV19; 10 nucleotides align to TRBD2. The germline CDR1 and CDR2 sequences are LNHDA and SQIVND (reference sequence). With 3 bases clipped from V and 3 bases from J, the junction kept 2 bases outside the gene matches. The CDR3 contains 15 residues.

J is TRBJ2-7 and V is TRBV5-1; D is tentatively TRBD1 or TRBD2 (5 bases each). V lost 1 base, J lost 3 bases, and 11 bases lay in between. This CDR3 spans 14 amino acids. Germline V gene sequence: CDR1 SGHRS, CDR2 YFSETQ. The CDR3 DNA sequence: TGCGCCAGCAGCTTGAAGGCAGGGAGCTACGAGCAGTACTTC. Translating it yields CASSLKAGSYEQYF.

The chain is built from TRBV28 and TRBJ2-3, with unresolved D. Germline CDR1 reads MDHEN; CDR2 reads SYDVKM. There are 12 residues in the CDR3. V was trimmed by 4 bases and J by 3 bases, leaving 5 bases between them. CDR3 protein: CASSWATDTQYF. The CDR3 nucleotides read TGTGCCAGCAGTTGGGCAACAGATACGCAGTATTTT.

CDR3 amino acids: CASRPEGITEAFF. DNA of the CDR3: TGTGCCAGCAGACCCGAGGGGATCACTGAAGCTTTCTTT. The chain is built from TRBV6-6 and TRBJ1-1, with D maybe TRBD1 (5 bases). Trimming pared 6 bases from V and 4 bases from J, leaving 12 bases between. The V gene's germline CDR1 is MNHNY and CDR2 SVGAGI (reference sequence). This CDR3 region has 13 residues.

This rearrangement joins TRBV7-2 to TRBJ2-7, with D possibly TRBD2 on 6 matching bases. V lost 5 bases and J lost 7, with 18 bases in between. CDR1 is SGHTA and CDR2 is FQGNSA in the germline V gene. The CDR3 is 14 amino acids. CDR3 bases: TGTGCCAGCAGCCCCTATGCGGGGAGGTTAGAGCAGTACTTC. It encodes CASSPYAGRLEQYF.

The chain recombines TRBV7-8 with TRBJ1-4; 9 positions agree with TRBD1. The germline V gene encodes CDR1 SGHVS and CDR2 FQNEAQ. Trimming took 5 bases from V and 1 from J; bases not matched to a gene: 8. This CDR3 comprises 17 residues. The CDR3 spells CASSLVPGQGTNEKLFF. The CDR3 DNA reads TGTGCCAGCAGCCTAGTCCCGGGACAGGGAACTAATGAAAAACTGTTTTTT.

CDR3 region: CASSLLHTYEQYF. CDR3 nucleotides: TGTGCCAGCAGCTTGCTTCATACTTACGAGCAGTACTTC. The chain joins TRBV5-6 to TRBJ2-7, with D hard to call. This CDR3 comprises 13 residues. Germline-derived CDR1 and CDR2 are SGHDT and YYEEEE. The ends were cut back, 1 base at V and 4 bases at J, with 9 bases in the middle.

This rearrangement joins TRBV3-1 (or the pseudogene TRBV3-2) to TRBJ2-7; TRBD1 matches at 8 bases. The CDR3 covers 16 residues. Germline V lookup: CDR1 LGHDT, CDR2 YNNKEL (reference sequence). The V segment lost 0 bases and the J segment 0 bases; nucleotides outside the gene matches: 4. The CDR3 DNA reads as TGTGCCAGCAGCCAAGATTGGACAGGGAGCTCCTACGAGCAGTACTTC. This codes for CASSQDWTGSSYEQYF.

The chain links TRBV10-3 to TRBJ1-3; 7 bases align to TRBD1. Germline CDR1 and CDR2: ENHRY and SYGVKD. With 5 bases clipped from V and 1 base from J, the junction kept 5 bases outside the gene matches. The CDR3 is made up of 15 amino acids. CDR3 DNA: TGTGCCATCAGTTTAGACAGGGCATCTGGAAACACCATATATTTT. It translates to CAISLDRASGNTIYF.

This chain joins TRBV27 and TRBJ2-3; the D call may be TRBD1 or TRBD2 (7 bases each). Trimming cost V 7 bases and J 3 bases, with 14 bases left between them. The CDR3 sequence is 14 residues long. The germline CDR1 and CDR2 sequences are MNHEY and SMNVEV (reference sequence). DNA for the CDR3: TGTGCCAGCAAGTCAGGGGGGGAGACAGATACGCAGTATTTT. It encodes CASKSGGETDTQYF.

This clone was recorded only once. The chain has TRBV6-1 and TRBJ1-2; no clear D gene. With 1 base removed from V and 1 base from J, the gap between germline ends came to 1 base. The length of the CDR3 is 12 residues. The germline CDR1 and CDR2 sequences are MNHNS and SASEGT. The CDR3 loop reads CASSEVNYGYTF. In nucleotides, the CDR3 is TGTGCCAGCAGTGAAGTTAACTATGGCTACACCTTC.

J is TRBJ1-5 and V is TRBV30; D perhaps matches TRBD1 (5 bases). CDR1 GTSNPN and CDR2 SVGIG come from the germline V gene (reference sequence). The V end was cut by 1 base, the J end by 3 bases, with 10 bases between. The CDR3 length is 14 residues. The CDR3 DNA reads TGTGCCTGGAGTGGGGGCCTATCCAATCAGCCCCAGCATTTT. It is translated as CAWSGGLSNQPQHF.

The genes are TRBV19 and TRBJ1-1; D not resolved. In germline, CDR1 is LNHDA, CDR2 SQIVND (reference sequence). Trimming removed 3 bases from V and 5 bases from J, with 7 bases in between. This CDR3 contains 12 residues. Written as DNA, the CDR3 is TGTGCCAGTAGTATGGGGAGAACTGAAGCTTTCTTT. It is translated as CASSMGRTEAFF.

J is TRBJ1-1 and V is TRBV5-1; TRBD1 matches at 10 bases. V trimming: 1 base; J trimming: 7 bases; junction bases outside the gene matches: 1. There are 13 residues in the CDR3. Germline V gene sequence: CDR1 SGHRS, CDR2 YFSETQ. Here the CDR3 reads CASSLRTGGEAFF. The CDR3 DNA sequence: TGCGCCAGCAGCTTGAGGACAGGGGGTGAAGCTTTCTTT. The whole variable domain, remainder taken from reference TRBV5-1 and TRBJ1-1, is KAGVTQTPRYLIKTRGQQVTLSCSPISGHRSVSWYQQTPGQGLQFLFEYFSETQRNKGNFPGRFSGRQFSNSRSEMNVSTLELGDSALYLCASSLRTGGEAFFGQGTRLTVV.

The chain uses TRBV5-1 and TRBJ1-2, with unresolved D. V was shortened by 0 bases and J by 7 bases, with 13 bases between the two germline ends. CDR3 length: 14 residues. The germline V gene encodes CDR1 SGHRS and CDR2 YFSETQ. The CDR3 region is CASSLALEGSGYTF. Here the CDR3 DNA reads TGCGCCAGCAGCTTGGCCTTGGAGGGTAGTGGCTACACCTTC.

A word on this clone: Other DNA sequences within the sample encode an identical CDR3. The chain combines TRBV5-1 with TRBJ1-2; D call uncertain. Deletions cut 0 bases from V and 8 bases from J, with 8 bases between. CDR3 length: 12 residues. Germline loops: CDR1 SGHRS, CDR2 YFSETQ. The CDR3 DNA reads TGCGCCAGCAGCTTGGAACTAGGCGGCTACACCTTC. It translates to CASSLELGGYTF.

This sequence joins TRBV7-9 and TRBJ2-7, with 9 bases fitting TRBD2. The germline V gene has CDR1 SEHNR and CDR2 FQNEAQ (reference sequence). The CDR3 is 14 residues long. The trim removed 5 bases at V and 6 bases at J, leaving 8 bases unmatched. CDR3 sequence (DNA): TGTGCCAGCAGCCCCGCGGGAGGGCCTGGCGAGCAGTACTTC. Translating gives CASSPAGGPGEQYF. Supplemented by reference TRBV7-9 and TRBJ2-7, the full variable domain reads DTGVSQNPRHKITKRGQNVTFRCDPISEHNRLYWYRQTLGQGPEFLTYFQNEAQLEKSRLLSDRFSAERPKGSFSTLEIQRTEQGDSAMYLCASSPAGGPGEQYFGPGTRLTVT.

The rearrangement uses TRBV19 and TRBJ2-6; possible D gene TRBD1, 5 bases. The CDR3 is made up of 14 amino acids. Germline CDR1 LNHDA, CDR2 SQIVND (reference sequence). The ends were cut back, 6 bases at V and 2 bases at J, with 8 bases in the middle. The CDR3 bases are TGTGCCAGTAGCGACAGAACTGGGGCCAACGTCCTGACTTTC. Protein product: CASSDRTGANVLTF.

This clone appeared once. This chain uses TRBV4-3 with TRBJ1-2; D is ambiguous. The CDR3 loop spans 15 amino acids. The ends were cut back, 0 bases at V and 4 bases at J, with 12 bases in the middle. From germline, CDR1 is LGHNA and CDR2 YSLEER. The CDR3 region has the DNA TGCGCCAGCAGCCAAGATGAGGGTCTAGGCTATGGCTACACCTTC. Its translation is CASSQDEGLGYGYTF.

The rearrangement joins TRBV18 to TRBJ2-7; D is undetermined. This CDR3 is built from 14 residues. Germline CDR1 reads KGHSH; CDR2 reads LQKENI. V lost 0 bases and J lost 1, with 7 bases in between. For the CDR3, the DNA is TGTGCCAGCTCACCACCCTCAGATTCCTACGAGCAGTACTTC. Its protein product is CASSPPSDSYEQYF.

The V and J genes are TRBV4-3 and TRBJ2-6; TRBD2 is a possible D gene (5 bases). The germline gives CDR1 LGHNA, CDR2 YSLEER. The germline V and J ends were trimmed by 0 bases and 4 bases, with 16 bases remaining between them. This CDR3 comprises 18 residues. The DNA of the CDR3 is TGCGCCAGCAGCCAAGAGAAGCGGAGGTTCGTGGGGGCCAACGTCCTGACTTTC. This gives the protein CASSQEKRRFVGANVLTF.

This CDR3 is CASSEGATNEKLFF. In nucleotides, the CDR3 is TGTGCCAGCAGTGAAGGAGCAACTAATGAAAAACTGTTTTTT. This chain uses TRBV2 with TRBJ1-4; D is undetermined. The length of the CDR3 is 14 residues. Deletions cut 1 base from V and 0 bases from J, with 3 bases between. CDR1 is SNHLY and CDR2 is FYNNEI in the germline V gene.